These 25 T cell receptor beta chains share one sample of origin, sequenced in a study of chemoradiotherapy in HPV16-positive cancers. Generated by immunoSEQ multiplex PCR, the TCRdb table keeps only in-frame clones and is missing some. The profile shows 53,000 or so clones, under 95% of them singletons. Source: blood, taken from a patient who underwent chemoradiotherapy. These receptors were collected from a human donor with HPV-associated anogenital cancer.

The rearrangement joins TRBV9 to TRBJ2-7; 10 positions match TRBD2. Germline CDR1 reads SGDLS; CDR2 reads YYNGEE. J was trimmed by 0 bases and V by 4 bases; bases with no gene match: 4. This CDR3 contains 15 residues. Here the CDR3 DNA reads TGTGCCAGCAGCCCCAGCGGGAGGGCCTCCTACGAGCAGTACTTC. Its protein is CASSPSGRASYEQYF.

This clone showed up just once. The chain employs TRBV6-5 and TRBJ1-1, with 7 bases lining up with TRBD1. The CDR3 runs to 14 residues. CDR1 and CDR2 from the germline V gene are MNHEY and SVGAGI. With 0 bases clipped from V and 10 bases from J, the junction kept 8 bases outside the gene matches. This CDR3 reads CASSYSDRAGGAFF. DNA for the CDR3: TGTGCCAGCAGTTACTCCGACAGGGCAGGAGGAGCTTTCTTT.

This chain connects TRBV2 to TRBJ2-7; the D gene could be TRBD1 or TRBD2 (6 bases each). V was shortened by 5 bases and J by 0 bases, with 11 bases between the two germline ends. CDR3 length: 14 amino acids. Germline V gene sequence: CDR1 SNHLY, CDR2 FYNNEI. CDR3 bases: TGTGCCAGCAGTACGGGGGCACTCTCCTACGAGCAGTACTTC. This codes for CASSTGALSYEQYF.

The chain links TRBV7-9 to TRBJ1-6, with 11 bases aligning to TRBD1. V gave up 4 bases and J gave up 8 bases; unmatched junction bases: 4. This CDR3 spans 15 amino acids. The V gene's germline CDR1 is SEHNR and CDR2 FQNEAQ (reference sequence). CDR3 DNA sequence: TGTGCCAGCAGCTCCTGGGACAGGGGGGATTCACCCCTCCACTTT. Its protein is CASSSWDRGDSPLHF.

The chain recombines TRBV10-3 with TRBJ1-2, with D perhaps TRBD1 (5 bases). V was clipped by 2 bases and J by 7 bases, with 11 bases between them. Germline CDR1 is ENHRY and CDR2 is SYGVKD. This CDR3 is built from 13 residues. This CDR3 reads CAISEEGRGGYTF. CDR3 nucleotides: TGTGCCATCAGTGAGGAGGGGCGGGGTGGCTACACCTTC.

J is TRBJ2-2 and V is TRBV19, with 7 bases fitting TRBD1. Trimming took 4 bases from V and 2 from J; bases not matched to a gene: 7. Germline assignment: CDR1 LNHDA and CDR2 SQIVND (reference sequence). The CDR3 consists of 16 residues. CDR3 in amino acids: CASSRRTGLNTGELFF. In nucleotides, the CDR3 is TGTGCCAGTAGTAGGCGGACAGGCCTCAACACCGGGGAGCTGTTTTTT.

This chain joins TRBV7-9 and TRBJ1-6; TRBD1 matches at 9 bases. CDR1 and CDR2 from the germline V gene are SEHNR and FQNEAQ (reference sequence). J was trimmed by 7 bases and V by 6 bases; bases with no gene match: 4. The CDR3 contains 14 residues. The CDR3 reads CASSRDRANSPLHF. In DNA, the CDR3 is TGTGCCAGCAGTCGGGACAGGGCCAATTCACCCCTCCACTTT.

The chain employs TRBV2 and TRBJ2-3, with a weak D call TRBD2 (6 bases). Germline V gene lookup returns CDR1 SNHLY and CDR2 FYNNEI. This CDR3 region has 17 residues. V gave up 0 bases and J gave up 2 bases, with 15 bases separating them. CDR3 coding DNA: TGTGCCAGCAGTGAAGCCGTGACTGGCGGGATCACAGATACGCAGTATTTT. This encodes CASSEAVTGGITDTQYF.

The chain joins TRBV6-1 to TRBJ2-7; no clear D gene. Germline CDR1 MNHNS, CDR2 SASEGT. The ends were cut back, 2 bases at V and 4 bases at J, with 6 bases in the middle. The CDR3 is 12 residues long. CDR3 nucleotide sequence: TGTGCCAGCAGTGAAAGCGTTTACGAGCAGTACTTC. Its protein product is CASSESVYEQYF.

This clone turned up a few times. The V and J genes are TRBV7-2 and TRBJ1-6, with D possibly matching TRBD1 (6 bases). The CDR3 is made up of 15 amino acids. The V gene's germline CDR1 is SGHTA and CDR2 FQGNSA. V was cut by 5 bases and J by 8 bases, with 16 bases left in between. The CDR3 region has the DNA TGTGCCAGCAGCCTAAACAGGGCAGGTGATTCACCCCTCCACTTT. Translating gives CASSLNRAGDSPLHF.

This chain uses TRBV30 with TRBJ2-5, with TRBD2 matching over 9 bases. The V gene end was trimmed by 5 bases and the J gene end by 6 bases; junction bases not matched to a gene: 4. The CDR3 contains 12 residues. Germline V CDR1 and CDR2: GTSNPN, SVGIG (reference sequence). The CDR3 DNA is TGTGCCTGGGGCGGACTAGCGAAGACCCAGTACTTC. Its translation: CAWGGLAKTQYF.

In DNA form, the CDR3 reads TGCGCCAGCAGCTTGAGTGGAGGCAGAGAAGAGACCCAGTACTTC. As protein: CASSLSGGREETQYF. The chain couples TRBV5-1 to TRBJ2-5, with a tentative D call TRBD2 (5 bases). CDR3 length: 15 amino acids. V was pared by 1 base and J by 3 bases, with 13 bases between. Germline lookup yields CDR1 SGHRS and CDR2 YFSETQ. The complete variable domain, with remaining parts taken from reference TRBV5-1 and TRBJ2-5, reads KAGVTQTPRYLIKTRGQQVTLSCSPISGHRSVSWYQQTPGQGLQFLFEYFSETQRNKGNFPGRFSGRQFSNSRSEMNVSTLELGDSALYLCASSLSGGREETQYFGPGTRLLVL.

The rearrangement joins TRBV6-5 to TRBJ2-7; perhaps TRBD2 as D (7 bases). Per the germline V gene, CDR1 is MNHEY and CDR2 is SVGAGI. The V end was cut by 8 bases, the J end by 5 bases, with 19 bases between. This CDR3 spans 14 amino acids. The CDR3 DNA is TGTGCCAGCTCGCGGGGGACACCGGGGGACGAGCAGTACTTC. Protein product: CASSRGTPGDEQYF.

The rearrangement joins TRBV6-6 to TRBJ1-5; D not certain. Germline values: CDR1 MNHNY, CDR2 SVGAGI (reference sequence). This CDR3 contains 12 residues. Trimming removed 6 bases from V and 6 bases from J, with 9 bases in between. CDR3 coding DNA: TGTGCCAGCAGCCCCGCGGGTCAGCCCCAGCATTTT. It encodes CASSPAGQPQHF.

The chain has TRBV6-5 and TRBJ1-1, with 8 nucleotides matching TRBD1. This CDR3 has 13 residues. CDR1 MNHEY and CDR2 SVGAGI come from the germline V gene. The V segment lost 7 bases and the J segment 1 base; nucleotides outside the gene matches: 2. The CDR3 nucleotides are TGTGCCAGCACAGACAGGGGGAACACTGAAGCTTTCTTT. Amino acids: CASTDRGNTEAFF.

The chain has TRBV4-3 and TRBJ2-7; 9 bases map to TRBD1. The CDR3 has 15 amino acids. Germline V gene sequence: CDR1 LGHNA, CDR2 YSLEER. V gave up 3 bases and J gave up 3 bases; unmatched junction bases: 6. CDR3 in amino acids: CASSQGPGQGYEQYF. CDR3 coding DNA: TGCGCCAGCAGCCAGGGTCCGGGACAGGGCTACGAGCAGTACTTC.

The gene calls are TRBV6-1 and TRBJ2-1, with 8 bases matching TRBD2. This CDR3 contains 14 residues. V lost 3 bases to trimming and J lost 8 bases; unmatched junction nucleotides: 6. Germline V gene lookup returns CDR1 MNHNS and CDR2 SASEGT. The CDR3 loop is CASSDGTRVDEQFF. For the CDR3, the DNA is TGTGCCAGCAGTGATGGGACTAGGGTCGATGAGCAGTTCTTC.

The V gene is TRBV2, the J gene TRBJ1-6, with unresolved D. Trimming removed 6 bases from V and 8 bases from J, with 14 bases in between. Germline values: CDR1 SNHLY, CDR2 FYNNEI. The CDR3 spans 14 residues. CDR3 residues: CASRERTVHSPLHF. The CDR3 bases are TGTGCCAGCAGGGAGAGGACGGTTCATTCACCCCTCCACTTT.

The chain carries TRBV10-3 and TRBJ1-5; tentatively, D is TRBD1 (5 bases). Germline loops: CDR1 ENHRY, CDR2 SYGVKD. The CDR3 consists of 14 residues. V lost 2 bases to trimming and J lost 4 bases, with 9 bases between them. The CDR3 loop is CAISENQGNQPQHF. CDR3 DNA sequence: TGTGCCATCAGTGAGAACCAGGGAAATCAGCCCCAGCATTTT.

Regarding this clone: Compared with germline, one end of the junction differs, possibly owing to a read error. V is TRBV10-3 and J is TRBJ1-2; D is uncertain. The CDR3 runs 12 residues. The germline V gene has CDR1 ENHRY and CDR2 SYGVKD. CDR3 sequence: CAISESREGAAF. The DNA of the CDR3 is TGTGCCATCAGTGAGTCACGAGAGGGAGCCGCTTTC.

The V gene is TRBV5-6, the J gene TRBJ2-3; D perhaps matches TRBD1 (5 bases). The V gene's germline CDR1 is SGHDT and CDR2 YYEEEE. The CDR3 spans 12 residues. V was shortened by 4 bases and J by 6 bases, with 9 bases between the two germline ends. The CDR3 nucleotides read TGTGCCAGCAGCCTGGACATGGATACGCAGTATTTT. Protein: CASSLDMDTQYF.

This chain uses TRBV13 with TRBJ2-1, with TRBD1 matching over 11 bases. J was trimmed by 6 bases and V by 4 bases; bases with no gene match: 5. The CDR3 spans 15 residues. Germline-derived CDR1 and CDR2 are PRHDT and FYEKMQ (reference sequence). The CDR3 coding sequence is TGTGCCAGCAGCTCCGGACAGGGGGCGCGCAATGAGCAGTTCTTC. It translates to CASSSGQGARNEQFF. The full variable domain, with the rest looked up from reference TRBV13 and TRBJ2-1, is AAGVIQSPRHLIKEKRETATLKCYPIPRHDTVYWYQQGPGQDPQFLISFYEKMQSDKGSIPDRFSAQQFSDYHSELNMSSLELGDSALYFCASSSGQGARNEQFFGPGTRLTVL.

The J gene is TRBJ1-4, the V gene TRBV19; TRBD1 might be the D (6 bases). This CDR3 has 15 amino acids. V lost 5 bases, J lost 8 bases, and 18 bases lay in between. The germline gives CDR1 LNHDA, CDR2 SQIVND (reference sequence). CDR3 region: CASSSTQGLKEKLFF. CDR3 bases: TGTGCCAGTAGTTCGACGCAGGGGCTCAAAGAAAAACTGTTTTTT.

This chain uses TRBV7-2 with TRBJ2-3, with D maybe TRBD1 (6 bases). Germline CDR1 is SGHTA and CDR2 is FQGNSA. This CDR3 spans 15 amino acids. Trimming removed 5 bases from V and 4 bases from J, with 16 bases in between. The CDR3 DNA is TGTGCCAGCAGCCCCGTGAGGAGACAGGCAGATACGCAGTATTTT. Protein: CASSPVRRQADTQYF.

This rearrangement joins TRBV6-5 to TRBJ1-6; tentatively, D is TRBD1 (5 bases). V was shortened by 0 bases and J by 13 bases, with 10 bases between the two germline ends. This CDR3 has 13 amino acids. Germline loops: CDR1 MNHEY, CDR2 SVGAGI. The CDR3 region has the DNA TGTGCCAGCAGTTACTCGGGTGGGACGCCCCTCCACTTT. As protein: CASSYSGGTPLHF.